This T cell receptor (beta chain) was identified in a study of CXCR3-negative and CXCR3-positive naive CD8 T cells. Findings of the study overall: When CXCR3-positive naive cells were set against CXCR3-negative naive cells, the former had more hydrophobic TRB CDR3s. TRBV-TRBJ usage was alike in naive CXCR3-negative and CXCR3-positive cells but differed in memory cells.

TRB cDNA libraries were made by UMI-labeled 5' RACE. With the 5' RACE reads reprocessed, TCRdb shows one record per CDR3 protein and no DNA. The repertoire table contains about 130,000 distinct CDR3 sequences. Within the CD8+ T cell compartment, naive cells were CD45RO-CCR7+CD27+CD95-. CDR3 length equals 13 residues. Germline CDR1 reads SQVTM; CDR2 reads ANQGSEA. Worth noting for this clonotype: Antigen specificity is unknown.

The sequencing sample was made of naive CXCR3- CD8+ T cells from blood. Subset specified: CD45RO-CCR7+CD27+CD95- naive CD8+ T cells lacking CXCR3 (TNR3-). The sequence was obtained from a human donor in good health. Some clones in this sample may be carry-over from other donors' samples. This chain joins TRBV29-1 and TRBJ2-7; TCRdb selects TRBD2, and the lack of DNA leaves this call unchecked. CDR3 in amino acids: CSVGGGREFEQYF.